One sample yielded the 14 T cell receptor beta chains listed below, sequenced in a study of T cells after yellow fever vaccination. Each CDR3 protein is one row after TCRdb ran MiXCR on the 5' RACE reads. The table includes about 400,000 distinct CDR3 sequences, about 9.9% detected once. This specimen consisted of PBMCs, obtained on the day of the first yellow fever vaccination. The receptors stem from a man aged 18 to 29 who received the YFV17D yellow fever vaccine.

The table lists this clonotype with many counts. The CDR3 DNA sequence: TGCAGTGCAATTACGGGAGATCAGCCCCAGCATTTT. This codes for CSAITGDQPQHF. The rearrangement joins TRBV20-1 to TRBJ1-5, with D unresolved. This CDR3 is 12 amino acids long. Between the trimmed V and J ends, which lost 6 bases and 5 bases, there was a span of 11 bases. CDR1 is DFQATT, CDR2 SNEGSKA, per germline (reference sequence).

Only a few counts were recorded for this clonotype. The V call is TRBV6-1, the J call TRBJ1-4; D is perhaps TRBD1 (5 bases). The CDR3 is 15 residues long. Germline CDR1 MNHNS, CDR2 SASEGT. Trimming shortened V by 8 bases and J by 6 bases, and 19 bases separated the two germline ends. The CDR3 loop is CASSAAGRSDEKLFF. CDR3 in DNA: TGTGCCAGCTCCGCTGCGGGGCGCTCCGATGAAAAACTGTTTTTT.

This clonotype was counted ten times or more. This rearrangement joins TRBV20-1 to TRBJ2-7; D ambiguous. The CDR3 runs to 12 residues. V was clipped by 0 bases and J by 12 bases, with 15 bases between them. Per the germline V gene, CDR1 is DFQATT and CDR2 is SNEGSKA (reference sequence). CDR3 residues: CSARDGSASWYV. The CDR3 coding sequence is TGCAGTGCTAGAGATGGCAGCGCCTCTTGGTACGTC.

The chain links TRBV15 to TRBJ1-5; no clear D gene. The CDR3 loop spans 13 amino acids. Germline assignment: CDR1 LNHNV and CDR2 YYDKDF (reference sequence). The V gene lost 0 bases and the J gene lost 5 bases, with 5 bases spanning the gap. DNA of the CDR3: TGTGCCACCAGCAGAGATATCGATCAGCCCCAGCATTTT. Its translation is CATSRDIDQPQHF.

This clonotype was seen more than once but under ten times. The chain uses TRBV20-1 and TRBJ1-5; 7 nucleotides match TRBD1. The CDR3 totals 14 residues. Losses at the gene ends were 3 bases for V and 5 bases for J; bases not matched to a gene: 7. Germline assignment: CDR1 DFQATT and CDR2 SNEGSKA (reference sequence). The CDR3 DNA reads TGCAGTGCTAGGAACCAGGGGGAGGATCAGCCCCAGCATTTT. Encoded protein: CSARNQGEDQPQHF.

This clonotype was seen only a few times. V and J are TRBV11-2 and TRBJ2-3; TRBD1 agrees at 9 bases. Germline V gives CDR1 SGHAT, CDR2 FQNNGV. The V gene end was trimmed by 6 bases and the J gene end by 0 bases; junction bases not matched to a gene: 7. CDR3 size: 16 residues. CDR3 in amino acids: CASRSTGTGSTDTQYF. The CDR3 DNA follows: TGTGCCAGCAGGTCTACCGGGACAGGGAGCACAGATACGCAGTATTTT. Full variable domain (remainder filled in from reference TRBV11-2 and TRBJ2-3): EAGVAQSPRYKIIEKRQSVAFWCNPISGHATLYWYQQILGQGPKLLIQFQNNGVVDDSQLPKDRFSAERLKGVDSTLKIQPAKLEDSAVYLCASRSTGTGSTDTQYFGPGTRLTVL.

This clonotype came up a few times. This chain uses TRBV6-1 with TRBJ1-3; D uncertain. The CDR3 contains 16 residues. V was pared by 7 bases and J by 2 bases, with 18 bases between. Germline CDR1 reads MNHNS; CDR2 reads SASEGT. CDR3 in DNA: TGTGCCAGCATTCCCGGGCTCGGGGAGGCTGGAAACACCATATATTTT. Residues: CASIPGLGEAGNTIYF.

In this sample, this clonotype turned up a few times. This chain connects TRBV20-1 to TRBJ1-1, with D unresolved. The germline CDR1 and CDR2 sequences are DFQATT and SNEGSKA (reference sequence). Trimming removed 6 bases from V and 0 bases from J, with 14 bases in between. The CDR3 is 14 residues long. In DNA, the CDR3 is TGCAGTGCCCAAATTGGGGAAATGAACACTGAAGCTTTCTTT. This gives the protein CSAQIGEMNTEAFF.

This clonotype occurred a few times. The V and J genes are TRBV3-1 and TRBJ2-1; the match to TRBD2 covers 11 bases. Per the germline V gene, CDR1 is LGHDT and CDR2 is YNNKEL (reference sequence). The CDR3 runs 16 residues. V gave up 3 bases and J gave up 4 bases; unmatched junction bases: 5. This chain's CDR3 is CASSHLTSGAYNEQFF. The CDR3 DNA reads TGTGCCAGCAGCCACTTGACTAGCGGGGCTTACAATGAGCAGTTCTTC.

The chain employs TRBV7-9 and TRBJ1-2; D gene ambiguous. Trimming shortened V by 5 bases and J by 7 bases, and 11 bases separated the two germline ends. This CDR3 contains 12 residues. Per germline, CDR1 SEHNR and CDR2 FQNEAQ (reference sequence). The CDR3 is CASSDQNPGYTF. The CDR3 coding sequence is TGTGCCAGCAGCGACCAAAACCCTGGCTACACCTTC.

This clonotype showed up just a few times. The rearrangement links TRBV9 to TRBJ1-5; D is perhaps TRBD1 (5 bases). Germline V gene data show CDR1 as SGDLS and CDR2 as YYNGEE. This CDR3 spans 14 amino acids. V was clipped by 2 bases and J by 6 bases, with 12 bases between them. As DNA, the CDR3 is TGTGCCAGCAGCGTTGGGGCTCAAGGTCAGCCCCAGCATTTT. Encoded protein: CASSVGAQGQPQHF.

This clonotype came up a few times. This chain uses TRBV15 with TRBJ1-5; 9 positions match TRBD1. The ends lost 3 bases at V and 2 bases at J; junction bases unmatched: 5. The CDR3 is made up of 16 amino acids. The germline gives CDR1 LNHNV, CDR2 YYDKDF (reference sequence). The chain's CDR3 is CATSRDRGFGNQPQHF. The CDR3 DNA sequence: TGTGCCACCAGCAGGGACAGGGGCTTTGGCAATCAGCCCCAGCATTTT.

V gene TRBV5-6 combines with J gene TRBJ2-3; D might be TRBD1 or TRBD2, each matching 5 bases. The V gene lost 3 bases and the J gene lost 0 bases, with 14 bases spanning the gap. The germline gives CDR1 SGHDT, CDR2 YYEEEE. The CDR3 totals 16 residues. DNA of the CDR3: TGTGCCAGCAGCTGGGACCCGAGTGCTAGCACAGATACGCAGTATTTT. Its protein is CASSWDPSASTDTQYF.

The J gene is TRBJ2-7, the V gene TRBV9; 12 bases are shared with TRBD1. In germline, CDR1 is SGDLS, CDR2 YYNGEE. V was pared by 2 bases and J by 4 bases, with 4 bases of the junction left unmatched. CDR3 length: 15 residues. CDR3 amino acids: CASSVGTGGKYEQYF. The DNA of the CDR3 is TGTGCCAGCAGCGTGGGGACAGGGGGCAAATACGAGCAGTACTTC.